The 27 T cell receptor beta chains given below trace back to one sample, sequenced in a study of blood T cell repertoires in COVID-19. Using immunoSEQ multiplex PCR, the repertoire was profiled, and TCRdb retains in-frame clones only, with some absent. The sample has 350,000 to 450,000 clones, approximately 89% seen once. Sequencing was done on a sample of PBMCs or T cells enriched from blood (not recorded which). The receptors were sampled from a woman between 40 and 50 years old who had been exposed to COVID-19.

In its sample, this clone was seen once. The chain recombines TRBV7-2 with TRBJ2-2; D is perhaps TRBD1 (6 bases). Trimming removed 0 bases from V and 5 bases from J, with 10 bases in between. Germline V gene sequence: CDR1 SGHTA, CDR2 FQGNSA. This CDR3 region has 15 residues. The CDR3 loop is CASSLAGGRTGELFF. The CDR3 bases are TGTGCCAGCAGCTTAGCAGGGGGAAGAACCGGGGAGCTGTTTTTT.

The chain uses TRBV7-8 and TRBJ1-2; D call uncertain. Trimming cost V 5 bases and J 4 bases, with 20 bases left between them. The CDR3 is 16 amino acids. Germline lookup yields CDR1 SGHVS and CDR2 FQNEAQ. CDR3 in DNA: TGTGCCAGCAGCAAGAACCGGACCCGGGCGGGCTATGGCTACACCTTC. Amino acid sequence: CASSKNRTRAGYGYTF.

On this clone: Other DNA sequences within the sample encode an identical CDR3. The CDR3 loop is CASTSTGDNSPLHF. The CDR3 DNA reads TGTGCCAGCACATCGACAGGGGATAATTCACCCCTCCACTTT. The V and J genes are TRBV6-5 and TRBJ1-6; 8 bases map to TRBD1. Germline CDR1 reads MNHEY; CDR2 reads SVGAGI. Trimming took 7 bases from V and 5 from J; bases not matched to a gene: 4. The CDR3 extends over 14 amino acids.

The chain combines TRBV7-2 with TRBJ1-1; D call uncertain. Trimming cost V 1 base and J 8 bases, with 14 bases left between them. CDR3 size: 14 residues. Germline CDR1 SGHTA, CDR2 FQGNSA. The CDR3 is CASSLEVWGGEAFF. In nucleotides, the CDR3 is TGTGCCAGCAGCTTAGAAGTCTGGGGAGGAGAAGCTTTCTTT. Complete variable domain (other parts from reference TRBV7-2 and TRBJ1-1): GAGVSQSPSNKVTEKGKDVELRCDPISGHTALYWYRQSLGQGLEFLIYFQGNSAPDKSGLPSDRFSAERTGGSVSTLTIQRTQQEDSAVYLCASSLEVWGGEAFFGQGTRLTVV.

This clone appeared a single time. The chain has TRBV2 and TRBJ1-3; perhaps TRBD1 as D (6 bases). V was trimmed by 3 bases and J by 0 bases, leaving 12 bases between them. The CDR3 is 16 residues long. From germline, CDR1 is SNHLY and CDR2 FYNNEI. The CDR3 coding sequence is TGTGCCAGCAGTGAGGTCAGGACAGTCTCTGGAAACACCATATATTTT. Its protein product is CASSEVRTVSGNTIYF.

The chain is built from TRBV28 and TRBJ1-2, with a possible D match to TRBD1 (6 bases). The germline V and J ends were trimmed by 5 bases and 8 bases, with 18 bases remaining between them. This CDR3 has 14 amino acids. Germline CDR1 and CDR2: MDHEN and SYDVKM. CDR3 DNA sequence: TGTGCCAGCAGTACCCGGGACAAGGTTTTCGGCTACACCTTC. Protein: CASSTRDKVFGYTF.

The table lists this clone with a count of one. The CDR3 spells CASSLATGAAGELFF. DNA of the CDR3: TGCGCCAGCAGCCTCGCGACAGGGGCTGCCGGGGAGCTGTTTTTT. The rearrangement links TRBV5-1 to TRBJ2-2; TRBD1 agrees at 8 bases. The germline gives CDR1 SGHRS, CDR2 YFSETQ. The J segment lost 6 bases and the V segment lost 4 bases, leaving 8 bases of the junction unmatched. The CDR3 is 15 amino acids.

This chain uses TRBV24-1 with TRBJ2-1; a weak D match, TRBD1 (5 bases). Trimming took 4 bases from V and 10 from J, leaving 7 bases between them. The CDR3 contains 11 residues. Germline loops: CDR1 KGHDR, CDR2 SFDVKD. This CDR3 is CATSERTEQFF. The DNA of the CDR3 is TGTGCCACCAGTGAGCGGACAGAGCAGTTCTTC.

The chain recombines TRBV29-1 with TRBJ1-5, with D possibly being TRBD1 (6 bases). Trimming took off 4 bases at V and 6 bases at J, with 16 bases between the two ends. The CDR3 runs to 14 residues. Germline CDR1 is SQVTM and CDR2 is ANQGSEA. The CDR3 bases are TGCAGCGTTGGTGGTGCGGGGGGCGGTCAGCCCCAGCATTTT. It yields the protein CSVGGAGGGQPQHF.

The chain carries TRBV19 and TRBJ2-7; TRBD1 agrees at 7 bases. The germline V gene encodes CDR1 LNHDA and CDR2 SQIVND (reference sequence). Trimming removed 3 bases from V and 0 bases from J; junction bases left unmatched: 2. This CDR3 has 14 residues. The CDR3: CASSIRDSSYEQYF. The CDR3 DNA is TGTGCCAGTAGTATCAGGGACAGCTCCTACGAGCAGTACTTC.

This clone came up once. The chain carries TRBV24-1 and TRBJ2-5, with D possibly matching TRBD2 (5 bases). This CDR3 contains 11 residues. CDR1 is KGHDR and CDR2 is SFDVKD in the germline V gene. Trimming took 6 bases from V and 5 from J, leaving 6 bases between them. The CDR3 bases are TGTGCCACCAGTCGCGGGGAGACCCAGTACTTC. It is translated as CATSRGETQYF.

The chain couples TRBV15 to TRBJ2-4; 7 bases agree with TRBD1. The trim removed 5 bases at V and 8 bases at J, leaving 15 bases unmatched. The germline CDR1 and CDR2 sequences are LNHNV and YYDKDF (reference sequence). This CDR3 is 16 amino acids long. CDR3 protein: CATSQGMTGPADIQYF. As DNA, the CDR3 is TGTGCCACCAGCCAAGGGATGACAGGGCCGGCGGACATTCAGTACTTC. Together with reference TRBV15 and TRBJ2-4, the CDR3 gives the full variable domain: DAMVIQNPRYQVTQFGKPVTLSCSQTLNHNVMYWYQQKSSQAPKLLFHYYDKDFNNEADTPDNFQSRRPNTSFCFLDIRSPGLGDTAMYLCATSQGMTGPADIQYFGAGTRLSVL.

The genes are TRBV3-1 (or the pseudogene TRBV3-2) and TRBJ1-6; 7 bases are shared with TRBD1. The CDR3 is 16 amino acids. Losses at the gene ends were 2 bases for V and 3 bases for J; bases not matched to a gene: 4. Germline loops: CDR1 LGHDT, CDR2 YNNKEL (reference sequence). This CDR3 reads CASSQRDRLYNSPLHF. The CDR3 coding sequence is TGTGCCAGCAGCCAAAGGGACAGACTCTATAATTCACCCCTCCACTTT.

This rearrangement joins TRBV12-3 or TRBV12-4 to TRBJ1-1; D is unclear. The V end lost 6 bases, the J end lost 7 bases, and 12 bases lay between the germline ends. The CDR3 is 12 residues long. The CDR3 here is CASSAGGFEAFF. In DNA, the CDR3 is TGTGCCAGCAGCGCCGGAGGCTTTGAAGCTTTCTTT.

V gene TRBV30 combines with J gene TRBJ2-2, with 10 positions matching TRBD2. The V and J ends lost 3 bases and 0 bases, in that order; junction bases with no gene match: 1. From germline, CDR1 is GTSNPN and CDR2 SVGIG (reference sequence). This CDR3 region has 15 residues. This CDR3 reads CAWRGTSANTGELFF. For the CDR3, the DNA is TGTGCCTGGAGGGGGACTAGCGCGAACACCGGGGAGCTGTTTTTT.

The chain has TRBV3-1 (or the pseudogene TRBV3-2) and TRBJ2-5; the match to TRBD1 covers 10 bases. Germline V gene data show CDR1 as LGHDT and CDR2 as YNNKEL (reference sequence). The CDR3 is 15 amino acids. Unmatched junction bases numbered 5, after V lost 4 bases and J lost 3 bases. The CDR3 reads CASSLGQGPEETQYF. The CDR3 nucleotides are TGTGCCAGCAGCCTGGGACAGGGGCCCGAAGAGACCCAGTACTTC.

V gene TRBV11-3 combines with J gene TRBJ2-1; 8 bases line up with TRBD2. V shed 1 base and J 7 bases; nucleotides not matched to a gene: 3. Germline CDR1 SGHNT, CDR2 YENEEA. The CDR3 runs 14 residues. The CDR3 loop is CASSLGGRINEQFF. The CDR3, as DNA: TGTGCCAGCAGCTTAGGCGGGAGGATAAATGAGCAGTTCTTC.

This CDR3 is CASSYTDRGAPLHF. CDR3 in DNA: TGTGCCAGCAGCTATACGGACAGGGGGGCACCCCTCCACTTT. J is TRBJ1-6 and V is TRBV7-3; TRBD1 matches 10 bases. This CDR3 has 14 amino acids. V was pared by 4 bases and J by 11 bases, with 5 bases of the junction left unmatched. Germline CDR1 SGHTA, CDR2 FQGTGA.

This sequence joins TRBV7-3 and TRBJ2-1; tentative D call: TRBD2 (5 bases). V lost 5 bases and J 10 bases, leaving 21 bases between the germline ends. Germline V CDR1 and CDR2: SGHTA, FQGTGA. The CDR3 runs 15 residues. CDR3 DNA: TGTGCCAGCAGCCCCAGCGGTGGAGCGGCATCGGAGCAGTTCTTC. Translation: CASSPSGGAASEQFF.

This sequence joins TRBV19 and TRBJ1-1, with D possibly matching TRBD1 (5 bases). The length of the CDR3 is 13 residues. Trimming cost V 7 bases and J 3 bases, with 12 bases left between them. The germline V gene encodes CDR1 LNHDA and CDR2 SQIVND (reference sequence). The CDR3 here is CASKEQADTEAFF. The CDR3 nucleotides read TGTGCCAGTAAAGAACAGGCGGACACTGAAGCTTTCTTT.

This clone was detected only once. The chain joins TRBV19 to TRBJ2-5, with 9 bases aligning to TRBD2. The CDR3 consists of 13 residues. Losses at the gene ends were 5 bases for V and 5 bases for J; bases not matched to a gene: 3. The germline V gene encodes CDR1 LNHDA and CDR2 SQIVND (reference sequence). CDR3 sequence (DNA): TGTGCCAGTAGTCGTAGCGGGAGCGAGACCCAGTACTTC. Translated: CASSRSGSETQYF.

The V and J genes are TRBV19 and TRBJ1-1; D remains ambiguous. Germline loops: CDR1 LNHDA, CDR2 SQIVND (reference sequence). The CDR3 has 14 amino acids. The V end was cut by 3 bases, the J end by 4 bases, with 12 bases between. For the CDR3, the DNA is TGTGCCAGTAGTATCTCGAGCGTTACCACTGAAGCTTTCTTT. This gives the protein CASSISSVTTEAFF.

The rearrangement links TRBV5-6 to TRBJ1-5; tentatively, D is TRBD1 (5 bases). Germline CDR1 reads SGHDT; CDR2 reads YYEEEE. V was pared by 2 bases and J by 6 bases, with 12 bases between. This CDR3 contains 14 residues. CDR3 residues: CASSLRKGSQPQHF. In DNA, the CDR3 is TGTGCCAGCAGCTTAAGAAAGGGGTCTCAGCCCCAGCATTTT.

V and J are TRBV18 and TRBJ2-1, with TRBD1 identical over 9 bases. Unmatched junction bases numbered 9, after V lost 2 bases and J lost 7 bases. The CDR3 contains 16 residues. Germline lookup yields CDR1 KGHSH and CDR2 LQKENI. CDR3 protein: CASSPKRDRVGNEQFF. As DNA, the CDR3 is TGTGCCAGCTCACCAAAGCGGGACAGGGTGGGGAATGAGCAGTTCTTC. The whole variable domain, remainder taken from reference TRBV18 and TRBJ2-1, is NAGVMQNPRHLVRRRGQEARLRCSPMKGHSHVYWYRQLPEEGLKFMVYLQKENIIDESGMPKERFSAEFPKEGPSILRIQQVVRGDSAAYFCASSPKRDRVGNEQFFGPGTRLTVL.

V and J are TRBV10-1 and TRBJ1-1; D is unresolved. With 6 bases removed from V and 0 bases from J, the gap between germline ends came to 11 bases. This CDR3 contains 14 residues. Per the germline V gene, CDR1 is WNHNN and CDR2 is SYGVQD (reference sequence). In DNA form, the CDR3 reads TGCGCCAGCAGCCCTGGCGGTATGAACACTGAAGCTTTCTTT. It specifies CASSPGGMNTEAFF.

This sequence joins TRBV9 and TRBJ2-2, with TRBD2 matching over 8 bases. Germline assignment: CDR1 SGDLS and CDR2 YYNGEE. With V trimmed by 0 bases and J by 6 bases, 7 bases remained unmatched. The CDR3 runs to 16 residues. The CDR3 loop is CASSVEDGGAPGELFF. CDR3 coding DNA: TGTGCCAGCAGCGTAGAAGACGGGGGGGCCCCCGGGGAGCTGTTTTTT. The full variable domain, in which reference TRBV9 and TRBJ2-2 provide the parts outside the CDR3, is DSGVTQTPKHLITATGQRVTLRCSPRSGDLSVYWYQQSLDQGLQFLIQYYNGEERAKGNILERFSAQQFPDLHSELNLSSLELGDSALYFCASSVEDGGAPGELFFGEGSRLTVL.

The rearrangement uses TRBV3-1 (or the pseudogene TRBV3-2) and TRBJ2-7; TRBD2 matches at 15 bases. Germline V CDR1 and CDR2: LGHDT, YNNKEL (reference sequence). This CDR3 is built from 15 residues. The V gene end was trimmed by 5 bases and the J gene end by 4 bases; junction bases not matched to a gene: 3. The CDR3 DNA follows: TGTGCCAGCAGCAGCGGGACTAGCGGGGGGTACGAGCAGTACTTC. It yields the protein CASSSGTSGGYEQYF.